This T cell receptor beta chain was sequenced for a study of blood T cell repertoires in COVID-19. Study-wide context: From the United States, Italy and Spain came samples of acute and convalescent COVID-19. PBMCs, B-cell-depleted T cells, or T cells were the source of the cDNA or gDNA that made up the material.

This CDR3 comprises 15 residues. Germline assignment: CDR1 SGHAT and CDR2 FQNNGV. Losses at the gene ends were 6 bases for V and 6 bases for J; bases not matched to a gene: 7. The authors' processing: Reference gene primer amplification gave nucleated cell count estimates. Data came from immunoSEQ multiplex PCR; TCRdb stores just in-frame clones and leaves some out. That table supplies the V and J calls and clone size; D and trimming were determined from the DNA. Of around 350,000 clones listed, around nine tenths were seen once; the top ten hold about 2.9%. This chain links TRBV11-2 with TRBJ2-2; 10 bases fit TRBD2. This TCR came from a human donor in a cohort sampled during active COVID-19. Source material: peripheral blood. CDR3: CASSFLAGGSGELFF. The CDR3 DNA follows: TGTGCCAGCAGTTTCTTAGCGGGAGGTTCCGGGGAGCTGTTTTTT.